The sequence of this T cell receptor (beta chain) was determined in a study of radiotherapy plus CTLA-4 blockade in lung cancer. Only in-frame clones appear in the TCRdb table, and some are missing; sequencing was by immunoSEQ multiplex PCR. Of roughly 59,000 clones in the sample, around 74% were seen once. CDR1 and CDR2 (germline): SNHLY, FYNNEI. The CDR3 extends over 15 amino acids. V lost 7 bases and J lost 7; bases outside the gene matches: 10. This TCR was recovered from a human donor with non-small cell lung cancer whose response to radiotherapy plus ipilimumab could not be evaluated. V and J are TRBV2 and TRBJ1-6, with 7 bases lining up with TRBD1. This specimen consisted of peripheral blood, obtained from a patient treated with radiotherapy plus ipilimumab. Here the CDR3 DNA reads TGTGCCAGCACCTTAAACAGGGGTGACAATTCACCCCTCCACTTT. Translated: CASTLNRGDNSPLHF.